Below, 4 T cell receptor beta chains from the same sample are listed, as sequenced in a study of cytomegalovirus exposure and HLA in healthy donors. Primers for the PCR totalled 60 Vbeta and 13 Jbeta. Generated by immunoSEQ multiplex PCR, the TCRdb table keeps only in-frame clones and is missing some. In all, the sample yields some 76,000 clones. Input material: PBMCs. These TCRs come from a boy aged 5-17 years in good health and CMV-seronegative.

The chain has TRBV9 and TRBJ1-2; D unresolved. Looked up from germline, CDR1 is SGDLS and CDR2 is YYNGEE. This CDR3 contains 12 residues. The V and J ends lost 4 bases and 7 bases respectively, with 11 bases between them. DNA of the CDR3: TGTGCCAGCAGCCCGGTGGTCGGTGGCTACACCTTC. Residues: CASSPVVGGYTF.

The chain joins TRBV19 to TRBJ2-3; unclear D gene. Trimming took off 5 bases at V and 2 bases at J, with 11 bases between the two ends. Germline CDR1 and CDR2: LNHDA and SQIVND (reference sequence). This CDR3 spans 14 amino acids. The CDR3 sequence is CASSQQYTTDTQYF. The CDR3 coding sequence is TGTGCCAGTAGTCAACAGTATACCACAGATACGCAGTATTTT.

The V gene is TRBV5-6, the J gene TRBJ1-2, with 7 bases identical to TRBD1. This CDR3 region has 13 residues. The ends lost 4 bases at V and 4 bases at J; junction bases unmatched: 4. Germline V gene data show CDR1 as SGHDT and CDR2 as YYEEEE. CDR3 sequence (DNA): TGTGCCAGCAGCCCGGGACAGACCTATGGCTACACCTTC. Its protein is CASSPGQTYGYTF.

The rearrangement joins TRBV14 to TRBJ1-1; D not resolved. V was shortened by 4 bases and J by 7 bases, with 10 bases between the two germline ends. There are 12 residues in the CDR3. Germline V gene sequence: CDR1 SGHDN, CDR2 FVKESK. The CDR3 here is CASSPPGSEAFF. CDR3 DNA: TGTGCCAGCAGCCCACCCGGTAGTGAAGCTTTCTTT.